These 28 T cell receptor beta chains were sequenced from one sample in a study of blood T cells in healthy people across ages. A second roughly 6 to 12 cycle PCR used barcoded and J-beta primers. TCRdb reprocessed the 5' RACE reads via MiXCR and lists one record per CDR3 protein. The sample holds roughly 800,000 distinct CDR3 sequences, 53% seen once. Sequenced material: blood. Receptors originate from an elderly man in good health.

The chain combines TRBV6-2 or TRBV6-3 with TRBJ2-7; TRBD2 is a possible D gene (6 bases). The DNA end favors TRBJ2-5, so the J call may be wrong. In germline, CDR1 is MNHEY, CDR2 SVGEGT. The CDR3 is made up of 16 amino acids. CDR3 sequence (DNA): TGTGCCAGCAGTTTACTAGCCGAAGGAGATAGTAAGACCCAGTACTTC. It is translated as CASSLLAEGDSKTQYF.

There are a few counts of this clonotype. The chain combines TRBV29-1 with TRBJ2-5, with unresolved D. The V gene's germline CDR1 is SQVTM and CDR2 ANQGSEA. The CDR3 spans 14 residues. The ends were cut back, 5 bases at V and 5 bases at J, with 18 bases in the middle. This CDR3 reads CSVRDMGIWETQYF. The DNA for the CDR3 is TGCAGCGTTCGCGACATGGGCATATGGGAGACCCAGTACTTC. Based on the CDR3 plus reference TRBV29-1 and TRBJ2-5, the full variable domain is SAVISQKPSRDICQRGTSLTIQCQVDSQVTMMFWYRQQPGQSLTLIATANQGSEATYESGFVIDKFPISRPNLTFSTLTVSNMSPEDSSIYLCSVRDMGIWETQYFGPGTRLLVL.

This clonotype has just a few counts. The rearrangement links TRBV6-1 to TRBJ2-1; 7 bases align to TRBD2. In germline, CDR1 is MNHNS, CDR2 SASEGT. The CDR3 totals 14 residues. V was clipped by 9 bases and J by 6 bases; unmatched bases: 11. The DNA for the CDR3 is TGTGCCAGTAGGGACTACACGAACCGCAATGAGCAGTTCTTC. Translated: CASRDYTNRNEQFF.

The chain has TRBV10-3 and TRBJ1-2, with D possibly matching TRBD1 (5 bases). Germline V gene data show CDR1 as ENHRY and CDR2 as SYGVKD. V was pared by 6 bases and J by 0 bases, with 14 bases between. The CDR3 spans 15 residues. In nucleotides, the CDR3 is TGTGCCATCAGGGCGGGACGGCTAGCTAACTATGGCTACACCTTC. The encoded protein is CAIRAGRLANYGYTF.

The gene calls are TRBV15 and TRBJ2-5, with 12 bases identical to TRBD2. CDR1 LNHNV and CDR2 YYDKDF come from the germline V gene (reference sequence). This CDR3 is built from 16 residues. Trimming took 1 base from V and 2 from J; bases not matched to a gene: 2. The CDR3 DNA is TGTGCCACCAGCAGAGTTGGACTAGCGGGACAAGAGACCCAGTACTTC. This codes for CATSRVGLAGQETQYF.

The chain links TRBV7-9 to TRBJ2-4; 12 bases map to TRBD2. The J call is in doubt because the DNA end fits TRBJ2-7 better. The germline V gene has CDR1 SEHNR and CDR2 FQNEAQ (reference sequence). There are 16 residues in the CDR3. The CDR3 spells CASSWLAGGSSYEQYF. CDR3 in DNA: TGTGCCAGCAGTTGGCTAGCGGGAGGGTCTTCCTACGAGCAGTACTTC.

The CDR3 region is CSASVGVARTNYGYTF. CDR3 nucleotides: TGCAGTGCTAGTGTTGGAGTAGCGAGAACTAACTATGGCTACACCTTC. The chain joins TRBV20-1 to TRBJ1-2, with no clear D. The CDR3 totals 16 residues. The germline gives CDR1 DFQATT, CDR2 SNEGSKA (reference sequence). Trimming left V 3 bases short and J 0 bases short, with 17 bases between.

This chain joins TRBV7-2 and TRBJ1-5, with TRBD1 matching 7 bases. The germline V gene encodes CDR1 SGHTA and CDR2 FQGNSA. The CDR3 runs to 15 residues. Trimming at V came to 3 bases and at J to 2 bases, leaving 4 bases not matched to a gene. The CDR3 DNA reads TGTGCCAGCAGCTTGACAGGGATGGGCAATCAGCCCCAGCATTTT. Its protein is CASSLTGMGNQPQHF.

V usage is TRBV7-3 and J usage is TRBJ2-3; TRBD1 matches 9 bases. CDR3 length equals 13 residues. J gave up 5 bases and V 4 bases, and 1 base lay outside the gene matches. Germline V gives CDR1 SGHTA, CDR2 FQGTGA. The CDR3 region is CASSSDRGDTQYF. For the CDR3, the DNA is TGTGCCAGCAGCTCGGACAGGGGAGATACGCAGTATTTT.

This clonotype was seen a handful of times. The V gene is TRBV14, the J gene TRBJ2-3; D not certain. Per germline, CDR1 SGHDN and CDR2 FVKESK. CDR3 length: 13 residues. Trimming removed 6 bases at V and 2 bases at J, with 9 bases between. As DNA, the CDR3 is TGTGCCAGCAGGCCCCCGGCCACAGATACGCAGTATTTT. Its translation: CASRPPATDTQYF.

The J gene is TRBJ1-4, the V gene TRBV12-3 or TRBV12-4, with no clear D. This CDR3 spans 14 amino acids. V gave up 3 bases and J gave up 6 bases, with 11 bases separating them. DNA for the CDR3: TGTGCCAGCAGTTTCGCGGGAGGCGATGAAAAACTGTTTTTT. Its protein product is CASSFAGGDEKLFF.

This clonotype was seen more than once but under ten times. The V and J genes are TRBV25-1 and TRBJ1-2, with TRBD1 matching over 7 bases. The ends lost 3 bases at V and 4 bases at J; junction bases unmatched: 8. The CDR3 is 15 amino acids. CDR1 and CDR2 (germline): MGHDK, SYGVNS. As DNA, the CDR3 is TGTGCCAGCAGTGACCCAGGACAGGCAATCTATGGCTACACCTTC. It translates to CASSDPGQAIYGYTF.

The chain uses TRBV12-3 or TRBV12-4 and TRBJ2-5; a possible D gene is TRBD1 (5 bases). V was shortened by 6 bases and J by 1 base, with 15 bases between the two germline ends. The CDR3 contains 15 residues. CDR3 sequence reads: CASSSAQGVQETQYF. CDR3 DNA sequence: TGTGCCAGCAGCTCCGCGCAAGGGGTCCAAGAGACCCAGTACTTC.

This clonotype was recorded many times. The gene calls are TRBV10-2 and TRBJ2-7; D remains ambiguous. There are 13 residues in the CDR3. V gave up 8 bases and J gave up 2 bases, with 13 bases separating them. From germline, CDR1 is WSHSY and CDR2 SAAADI. CDR3 nucleotide sequence: TGCGCCAGCTCTGAGTGGGTCCCCTACGAGCAGTACTTC. Its translation is CASSEWVPYEQYF.

This chain joins TRBV11-2 and TRBJ2-7; 7 nucleotides match TRBD1. V was pared by 7 bases and J by 4 bases, with 7 bases of the junction left unmatched. The CDR3 has 13 amino acids. Germline CDR1 reads SGHAT; CDR2 reads FQNNGV. The CDR3 coding sequence is TGTGCCAGCACTCCGGACAGGTTTTACGAGCAGTACTTC. This translates into CASTPDRFYEQYF.

The chain recombines TRBV28 with TRBJ2-5; 9 bases match TRBD2. The closer fit of TRBJ2-7 to the DNA end suggests the J call may be wrong. Looked up from germline, CDR1 is MDHEN and CDR2 is SYDVKM. This CDR3 spans 15 amino acids. In DNA, the CDR3 is TGTGCCAGCAGTTTGTGGCCTAGCGGGGACTACGAGCAGTACTTC. This encodes CASSLWPSGDYEQYF.

This rearrangement joins TRBV20-1 to TRBJ2-1; 8 bases agree with TRBD1. From germline, CDR1 is DFQATT and CDR2 SNEGSKA (reference sequence). The V gene end was trimmed by 6 bases and the J gene end by 1 base; junction bases not matched to a gene: 11. The CDR3 spans 16 residues. The CDR3 loop is CSAPPTGGWSYNEQFF. CDR3 in DNA: TGCAGTGCCCCGCCTACAGGGGGATGGTCCTACAATGAGCAGTTCTTC.

The chain has TRBV7-2 and TRBJ1-5; no definite D call. The V end was cut by 1 base, the J end by 0 bases, with 7 bases between. Germline V gene sequence: CDR1 SGHTA, CDR2 FQGNSA. This CDR3 has 15 amino acids. For the CDR3, the DNA is TGTGCCAGCAGCTTAGGCACCATTAGCAATCAGCCCCAGCATTTT. Protein sequence: CASSLGTISNQPQHF.

As DNA, the CDR3 is TGTGCCAGCACGGAGCCGGAACGGGGCGAGCAGTACTTC. It specifies CASTEPERGEQYF. V gene TRBV2 combines with J gene TRBJ2-4, with a tentative D call TRBD2 (5 bases). The DNA matches TRBJ2-7 better at its end, which makes the J call doubtful. This CDR3 spans 13 amino acids. Germline V gene sequence: CDR1 SNHLY, CDR2 FYNNEI.

J is TRBJ2-3 and V is TRBV2; 7 bases align to TRBD2. V trimming: 5 bases; J trimming: 3 bases; junction bases outside the gene matches: 8. This CDR3 region has 15 residues. Germline lookup yields CDR1 SNHLY and CDR2 FYNNEI. The CDR3 DNA reads TGTGCCAGCAGTCCCCCTAGCGGAACGACAGATACGCAGTATTTT. The encoded protein is CASSPPSGTTDTQYF.

This clonotype was seen more than once but under ten times. This CDR3 reads CASSLLPRASNTGELFF. CDR3 coding DNA: TGTGCCAGCAGCTTACTCCCGCGGGCTTCGAACACCGGGGAGCTGTTTTTT. V usage is TRBV7-3 and J usage is TRBJ2-2; perhaps TRBD2 as D (5 bases). V lost 2 bases and J 0 bases, leaving 13 bases between the germline ends. The CDR3 is made up of 17 amino acids. Germline lookup yields CDR1 SGHTA and CDR2 FQGTGA.

The V call is TRBV6-1, the J call TRBJ2-1, with D perhaps TRBD1 or TRBD2 (5 bases each). Trimming pared 5 bases from V and 9 bases from J, leaving 11 bases between. Germline V lookup: CDR1 MNHNS, CDR2 SASEGT. CDR3 length equals 12 residues. In nucleotides, the CDR3 is TGTGCCAGCAGTATAAAGGGGAGTGAGCAGTTCTTC. This codes for CASSIKGSEQFF.

The CDR3 DNA reads as TGTGCCAGCAGCCTTAGCCTCCGGGACAAGGGCGGCGAGCAGTACTTC. It translates to CASSLSLRDKGGEQYF. The J gene is TRBJ2-5, the V gene TRBV9, with a possible D match to TRBD1 (6 bases). The last part of the DNA fits TRBJ2-7 better; the J call may be wrong. The CDR3 runs 16 residues. CDR1 and CDR2 from the germline V gene are SGDLS and YYNGEE.

The genes are TRBV20-1 and TRBJ1-2; D not resolved. From germline, CDR1 is DFQATT and CDR2 SNEGSKA (reference sequence). The CDR3 is made up of 12 amino acids. Deletions cut 6 bases from V and 4 bases from J, with 12 bases between. CDR3 sequence: CSAPEKGYGYTF. In nucleotides, the CDR3 is TGCAGTGCCCCGGAAAAGGGCTATGGCTACACCTTC.

This clonotype has just one count. A clone one base away is much larger, so this may be a read error. V gene TRBV10-3 combines with J gene TRBJ2-1; 8 bases are a match to TRBD2. This CDR3 spans 12 amino acids. V trimming: 8 bases; J trimming: 6 bases; junction bases outside the gene matches: 3. Germline assignment: CDR1 ENHRY and CDR2 SYGVKD. The CDR3: CAIVGLVNEQFF. The CDR3 DNA reads as TGTGCCATCGTGGGACTAGTCAATGAGCAGTTCTTC.

The chain joins TRBV21-1 to TRBJ2-5; the table names TRBD1, a call not compared with the DNA. The J call may not be correct, given that the DNA end is closer to TRBJ2-7. TRBV21-1 is listed as a pseudogene. The CDR3 is 15 amino acids. The CDR3 DNA is TGTGCCAGCAGCAAGAGGTTCGGTTGCCCCAACGAGCAGTACTTC. Amino acid sequence: CASSKRFGCPNEQYF.

The chain links TRBV27 to TRBJ2-1, with 10 bases aligning to TRBD2. CDR3 length: 17 amino acids. Germline V gives CDR1 MNHEY, CDR2 SMNVEV (reference sequence). The V and J ends lost 1 base and 5 bases, in that order; junction bases with no gene match: 8. The chain's CDR3 is CASSLFLSGRADNEQFF. CDR3 DNA: TGTGCCAGCAGTTTATTTCTCAGCGGGAGGGCCGACAATGAGCAGTTCTTC.

This clonotype has a single count. The chain employs TRBV3-1 and TRBJ2-1; TRBD2 aligns across 9 bases. The CDR3 is 17 amino acids. J gave up 7 bases and V 3 bases, and 13 bases lay outside the gene matches. Germline CDR1 LGHDT, CDR2 YNNKEL (reference sequence). The CDR3 here is CASSHAALAGARNEQFF. CDR3 coding DNA: TGTGCCAGCAGCCACGCCGCCTTAGCGGGAGCTAGGAATGAGCAGTTCTTC.